The source of this T cell receptor beta chain is a study of T cell changes during pregnancy in multiple sclerosis (dated 2019 in TCRdb). The study in broad terms: Changes in the T cell repertoire over the course of pregnancy were examined in this study in women with multiple sclerosis.

The V end gives up 6 bases and the J end 0 bases, leaving 8 bases in the junction not matched to a gene. The CDR3 holds 16 amino acids from the cysteine to the phenylalanine. The DNA shown is the 48-base CDR3, in frame from base 1. Reading the germline V gene gives CDR1 SGHTA and CDR2 FQGNSA. Library construction relied on the immunoSEQ multiplex PCR assay. TCRdb took over this immuneACCESS table, retaining in-frame rearrangements with V and J assigned. Such tables are incomplete; in checked studies, under half of the missing clones stem from an unresolved V gene, and the remainder is unexplained. Within this sample are about 59,000 clones, with 92% of them counted one time only. The top ten clonotypes cover roughly 2.6% of the sample. About this clone itself: Its antigen remains undetermined. No clone much larger than this one lies a single base away; base qualities are absent.

The receptor was isolated from a female donor in good health, enrolled as a control in a pregnancy study. This chain is built from TRBV7-2 and TRBJ1-2; the central 9 bases match TRBD1. Specimen: peripheral blood, collected in the second trimester of pregnancy. The sequenced DNA: TGTGCCAGCAGTTTGTTTGGGACAGGGACTAACTATGGCTACACCTTC. It codes for CASSLFGTGTNYGYTF. With all but the CDR3 taken from the reference TRBV7-2 and TRBJ1-2 genes, the full variable domain is: GAGVSQSPSNKVTEKGKDVELRCDPISGHTALYWYRQSLGQGLEFLIYFQGNSAPDKSGLPSDRFSAERTGGSVSTLTIQRTQQEDSAVYLCASSLFGTGTNYGYTFGSGTRLTVV.